This T cell receptor (beta chain) was observed in a study of blood T cell repertoires in COVID-19. Across the whole study: The United States, Italy and Spain provided the acute and convalescent COVID-19 samples. In each case, the material was cDNA or gDNA derived from T cells, B-cell-depleted T cells, or PBMCs.

V lost 6 bases to trimming and J lost 8 bases, with 13 bases between them. The germline gives CDR1 MNHNY, CDR2 SVGAGI (reference sequence). The CDR3 has 12 amino acids. Sequencing used immunoSEQ multiplex PCR; TCRdb keeps in-frame clones, though not all of them. This table has about 140,000 clones, around 80% appearing once. The TCR comes from a human donor in a cohort sampled during active COVID-19. Sequenced material: peripheral blood. The genes are TRBV6-6 and TRBJ1-2; D not certain. CDR3 sequence (DNA): TGTGCCAGCAGCGGGGTCCTCGGGGGCTACACCTTC. Encoded protein: CASSGVLGGYTF.